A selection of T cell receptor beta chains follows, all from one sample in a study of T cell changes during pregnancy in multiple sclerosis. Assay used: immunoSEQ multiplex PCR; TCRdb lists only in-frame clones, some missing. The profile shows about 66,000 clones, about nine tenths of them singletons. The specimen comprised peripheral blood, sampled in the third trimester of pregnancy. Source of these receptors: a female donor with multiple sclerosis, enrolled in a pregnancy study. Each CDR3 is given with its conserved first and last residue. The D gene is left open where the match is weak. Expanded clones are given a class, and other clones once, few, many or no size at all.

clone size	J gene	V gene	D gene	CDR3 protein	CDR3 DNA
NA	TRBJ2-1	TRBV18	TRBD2	CASSPIIAGGWNEQFF	TGTGCCAGCTCACCGATAATAGCGGGGGGTTGGAATGAGCAGTTCTTC
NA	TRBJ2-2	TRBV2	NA	CASSDPRGNTGELFF	TGTGCCAGCAGTGACCCCCGGGGGAACACCGGGGAGCTGTTTTTT
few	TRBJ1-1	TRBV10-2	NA	CASSLSGETEAFF	TGCGCCAGCAGTCTCTCCGGGGAAACTGAAGCTTTCTTT
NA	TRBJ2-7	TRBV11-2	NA	CASSLDLSYEQYF	TGTGCCAGCAGCTTAGATTTATCCTACGAGCAGTACTTC
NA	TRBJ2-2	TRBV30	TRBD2	CACGLAGRSGELFF	TGTGCCTGCGGACTAGCGGGGAGGTCCGGGGAGCTGTTTTTT
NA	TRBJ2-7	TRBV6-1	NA	CASSEAGAGYYEQYF	TGTGCCAGCAGTGAAGCTGGGGCCGGCTACTACGAGCAGTACTTC
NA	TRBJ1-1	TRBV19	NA	CASSIWGARTEAFF	TGTGCCAGTAGTATATGGGGAGCGCGAACTGAAGCTTTCTTT
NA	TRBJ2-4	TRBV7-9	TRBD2	CASSTGTSGTLAKNIQYF	TGTGCCAGCAGTACCGGGACTAGCGGGACCCTAGCCAAAAACATTCAGTACTTC
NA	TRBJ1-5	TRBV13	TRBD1	CASSLWAGGFNQPQHF	TGTGCCAGCAGCTTGTGGGCAGGGGGCTTCAATCAGCCCCAGCATTTT
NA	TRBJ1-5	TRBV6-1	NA	CASVPQINQPQHF	TGTGCCAGTGTCCCACAAATCAATCAGCCCCAGCATTTT
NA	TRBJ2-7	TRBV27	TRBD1	CASSFGGAGGINEQYF	TGTGCCAGCAGTTTCGGAGGGGCAGGGGGCATAAACGAGCAGTACTTC
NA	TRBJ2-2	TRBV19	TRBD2	CASSIILAGADTGELFF	TGTGCCAGTAGTATTATACTAGCGGGGGCGGACACCGGGGAGCTGTTTTTT
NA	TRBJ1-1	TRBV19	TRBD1	CASSIYGTGGRTEAFF	TGTGCCAGTAGTATTTATGGGACAGGGGGCAGGACTGAAGCTTTCTTT
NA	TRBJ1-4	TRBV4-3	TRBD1	CASSRTASPGGTNEKLFF	TGCGCCAGCAGCCGCACAGCCTCACCAGGGGGTACTAATGAAAAACTGTTTTTT
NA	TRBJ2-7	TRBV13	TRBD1	CASSYRGIGAYEQYF	TGTGCCAGCAGCTACAGGGGAATTGGAGCCTACGAGCAGTACTTC
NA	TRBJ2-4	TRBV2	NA	CATRVVPKNIQYF	TGTGCCACCCGAGTAGTTCCCAAAAACATTCAGTACTTC
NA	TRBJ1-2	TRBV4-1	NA	CASSQDGNSVGGYTF	TGCGCCAGCAGCCAAGACGGGAACAGCGTAGGTGGCTACACCTTC
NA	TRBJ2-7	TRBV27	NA	CASSLSRTAYEQYF	TGTGCCAGCAGTTTATCGCGGACAGCCTACGAGCAGTACTTC
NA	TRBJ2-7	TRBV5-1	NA	CASSLATRDYEQYF	TGCGCCAGCAGCTTGGCAACCAGGGACTACGAGCAGTACTTC
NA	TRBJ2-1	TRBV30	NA	CAWSVAGLSPYNEQFF	TGTGCCTGGAGTGTAGCCGGTCTGAGCCCCTACAATGAGCAGTTCTTC